This record concerns one T cell receptor (beta chain) sequence. The data derive from a study of OX40 agonist ivuxolimab in advanced cancers. As for the study in general: Among those treated, three patients had partial responses, one with hepatocellular carcinoma and two with cutaneous melanoma.

CDR1 is MDHEN, CDR2 SYDVKM, per germline. V shed 5 bases and J shed 0 bases, with 10 bases lying between them. The CDR3 is 15 amino acids. The repertoire was sequenced with immunoSEQ multiplex PCR; TCRdb's copy has only in-frame clones and lacks some. The table has roughly 34,000 clones, about 93% seen once; the top ten hold about 4.2%. This receptor was taken from an adult with an advanced solid tumor such as melanoma, head and neck, liver or kidney cancer. The material was CD4+ or CD8+ T cells sorted from blood, obtained in a trial of the OX40 agonist ivuxolimab. This chain links TRBV28 with TRBJ1-4, with D possibly matching TRBD1 (5 bases). Here the CDR3 DNA reads TGTGCCAGCAGTGCAGGAGGGGCAACTAATGAAAAACTGTTTTTT. Its protein is CASSAGGATNEKLFF.